The 11 T cell receptor beta chains presented below share a single source sample, sequenced in a study of control samples from healthy donors and cancer patients. Data came from immunoSEQ multiplex PCR; TCRdb stores just in-frame clones and leaves some out. This sample has under 80,000 clones, with 80% to 95% found just once. Sequencing was performed on PBMCs. The receptors stem from a woman aged 40 to 50 with lung cancer.

This clone appeared once. The genes are TRBV9 and TRBJ1-1; the D gene is possibly TRBD1 (5 bases). The CDR3 extends over 18 amino acids. The germline V gene encodes CDR1 SGDLS and CDR2 YYNGEE. V shed 4 bases and J shed 0 bases, with 22 bases lying between them. Written as DNA, the CDR3 is TGTGCCAGCAGCCTACACCCCACAGGCGGCTGGCTGAACACTGAAGCTTTCTTT. As protein: CASSLHPTGGWLNTEAFF.

This chain uses TRBV5-1 with TRBJ2-6; the match to TRBD1 covers 8 bases. This CDR3 contains 15 residues. After removal of 4 bases from V and 6 bases from J, the junction contained 6 bases not matched to a gene. Germline V CDR1 and CDR2: SGHRS, YFSETQ. This chain's CDR3 is CASSITQGAANVLTF. The CDR3 bases are TGCGCCAGCAGCATTACTCAGGGGGCGGCCAACGTCCTGACTTTC.

The chain recombines TRBV18 with TRBJ2-1, with TRBD2 identical over 9 bases. Per the germline V gene, CDR1 is KGHSH and CDR2 is LQKENI. This CDR3 is built from 17 residues. Losses at the gene ends were 7 bases for V and 5 bases for J; bases not matched to a gene: 15. CDR3 nucleotide sequence: TGTGCCAGCTTACTCAGGATTGGCGGGGGGGCCCACAATGAGCAGTTCTTC. Protein sequence: CASLLRIGGGAHNEQFF.

The chain combines TRBV27 with TRBJ1-5; D is undetermined. Germline V gene data show CDR1 as MNHEY and CDR2 as SMNVEV (reference sequence). Trimming removed 2 bases from V and 4 bases from J, with 9 bases in between. The CDR3 length is 14 residues. CDR3 region: CASSLGPVNQPQHF. In DNA form, the CDR3 reads TGTGCCAGCAGTTTAGGGCCAGTTAATCAGCCCCAGCATTTT.

This clone turned up a few times. The J gene is TRBJ2-3, the V gene TRBV7-9; perhaps TRBD1 as D (5 bases). The V end lost 6 bases, the J end lost 0 bases, and 7 bases lay between the germline ends. This CDR3 is built from 13 residues. Per germline, CDR1 SEHNR and CDR2 FQNEAQ (reference sequence). CDR3 in DNA: TGTGCCAGCAGGACAGTTAGCACAGATACGCAGTATTTT. As protein: CASRTVSTDTQYF.

The chain carries TRBV21-1 and TRBJ1-1. TRBV21-1 is a pseudogene segment. The CDR3 has 11 residues. The CDR3 sequence: CASSKMSEAFF. The DNA of the CDR3 is TGTGCCAGCAGCAAAATGAGTGAAGCTTTCTTT.

The chain links TRBV3-1 (or the pseudogene TRBV3-2) to TRBJ1-6; TRBD1 matches at 7 bases. V shed 5 bases, J shed 8 bases, and the junction held 9 bases outside the gene matches. Germline CDR1 LGHDT, CDR2 YNNKEL (reference sequence). The length of the CDR3 is 15 residues. CDR3 in amino acids: CASSFRTGGYSPLHF. The CDR3 DNA reads as TGTGCCAGCAGCTTTCGGACAGGCGGGTATTCACCCCTCCACTTT.

The genes are TRBV2 and TRBJ2-4, with D unclear. The V end lost 4 bases, the J end lost 0 bases, and 13 bases lay between the germline ends. The CDR3 extends over 16 amino acids. Germline assignment: CDR1 SNHLY and CDR2 FYNNEI. Here the CDR3 reads CASSVAPLLAKNIQYF. CDR3 coding DNA: TGTGCCAGCAGTGTAGCTCCCCTACTAGCCAAAAACATTCAGTACTTC.

The chain joins TRBV12-5 to TRBJ1-1, with D possibly being TRBD1 (6 bases). Germline V gene sequence: CDR1 LGHNT, CDR2 FRNRAP. The length of the CDR3 is 16 residues. Between the trimmed V and J ends, which lost 3 bases and 1 base, there was a span of 15 bases. The CDR3 region is CASGLLQGLKNTEAFF. The CDR3 DNA follows: TGTGCTAGTGGTTTATTACAGGGTTTAAAGAACACTGAAGCTTTCTTT.

The chain links TRBV7-6 to TRBJ2-7, with a possible D match to TRBD1 (5 bases). CDR1 and CDR2 (germline): SGHVS, FNYEAQ. Trimming took 8 bases from V and 5 from J, leaving 13 bases between them. The CDR3 runs 12 residues. The CDR3 loop is CASRPWGDEQYF. DNA for the CDR3: TGTGCCAGCCGTCCCTGGGGCGACGAGCAGTACTTC.

V and J are TRBV4-2 and TRBJ2-7; D is perhaps TRBD1 (6 bases). The CDR3 extends over 14 amino acids. V lost 3 bases to trimming and J lost 2 bases, with 11 bases between them. CDR1 LGHNA and CDR2 YNFKEQ come from the germline V gene. The CDR3 reads CASSHEQGTYEQYF. CDR3 coding DNA: TGTGCCAGCAGCCATGAACAGGGTACCTACGAGCAGTACTTC.